This T cell receptor beta chain came from a study of response to subunit inactivated influenza vaccine. V was trimmed by 4 bases and J by 7 bases, leaving 16 bases between them. The CDR3 totals 15 residues. Germline-derived CDR1 and CDR2 are MNHEY and SVGEGT. This clonotype has just a few counts. Its antigen is currently unknown. Overall study results and limits: Only a handful of new T cells, the authors suggested, are recruited with each seasonal influenza vaccination.

One entry per CDR3 protein results from TCRdb running MiXCR on the RT-PCR reads. Among more than 450,000 distinct CDR3 sequences listed, around 11% were seen once. This clonotype was obtained from a man between 50 and 59 years old who received an inactivated influenza vaccine. This sequence joins TRBV6-2 or TRBV6-3 and TRBJ1-4; D ambiguous. The material was PBMCs from blood, obtained on the day of vaccination. The CDR3 DNA reads as TGTGCCAGCAGTTTCCAACACACTTGGAGTGAAAAACTGTTTTTT. It translates to CASSFQHTWSEKLFF.